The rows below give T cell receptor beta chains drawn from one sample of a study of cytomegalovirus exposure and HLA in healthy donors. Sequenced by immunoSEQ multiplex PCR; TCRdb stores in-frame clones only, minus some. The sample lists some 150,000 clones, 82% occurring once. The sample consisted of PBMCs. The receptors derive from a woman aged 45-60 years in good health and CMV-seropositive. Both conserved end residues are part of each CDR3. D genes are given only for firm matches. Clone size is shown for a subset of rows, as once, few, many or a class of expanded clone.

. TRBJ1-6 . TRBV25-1 CASSGTGSNSPLHF TGTGCCAGCAGTGGCACAGGCTCCAATTCACCCCTCCACTTT
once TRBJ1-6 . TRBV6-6 CASSYSLAGNSPLHF TGTGCCAGCAGTTACTCGTTGGCAGGGAATTCACCCCTCCACTTT
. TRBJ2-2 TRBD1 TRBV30 CAWSKDRGNTGTGELFF TGTGCCTGGAGTAAGGACAGGGGGAATACGGGCACCGGGGAGCTGTTTTTT
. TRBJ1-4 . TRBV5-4 CASSLKTDHEKLFF TGTGCCAGCAGCTTGAAGACAGACCATGAAAAACTGTTTTTT
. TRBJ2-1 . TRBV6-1 CASSKNELLSDEQFF TGTGCCAGCAGTAAAAACGAACTCCTCAGCGATGAGCAGTTCTTC
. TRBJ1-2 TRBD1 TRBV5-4 CASSFQGASGYTF TGTGCCAGCAGCTTTCAGGGGGCAAGTGGCTACACCTTC
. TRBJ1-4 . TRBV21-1 CASTAGGHEKLFF TGTGCCAGCACGGCAGGGGGCCATGAAAAACTGTTTTTT
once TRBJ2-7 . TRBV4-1 CASSQVSGLSSYEQYF TGCGCCAGCAGCCAAGTAAGCGGGCTTAGCTCCTACGAGCAGTACTTC
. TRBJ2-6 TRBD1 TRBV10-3 CAISMTGTGGSGANVLTF TGTGCCATCAGTATGACCGGGACAGGGGGCTCTGGGGCCAACGTCCTGACTTTC
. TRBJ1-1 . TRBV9 CASSRAAEAFF TGTGCCAGCAGCAGAGCGGCTGAAGCTTTCTTT
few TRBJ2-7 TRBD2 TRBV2 CASINSGGVAEQYF TGTGCCAGCATCAATAGCGGGGGGGTTGCCGAGCAGTACTTC
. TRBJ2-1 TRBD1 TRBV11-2 CASSLGQGAYNEQFF TGTGCCAGCAGCTTAGGACAGGGCGCCTACAATGAGCAGTTCTTC
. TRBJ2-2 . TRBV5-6 CASRTRTRDTGELFF TGTGCCAGCAGGACCAGAACGAGGGACACCGGGGAGCTGTTTTTT
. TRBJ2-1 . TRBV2 CASSDGPQGGPSYNEQFF TGTGCCAGCAGTGACGGTCCGCAGGGGGGACCCTCCTACAATGAGCAGTTCTTC
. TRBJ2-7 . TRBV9 CASSPGVYSYEQYF TGTGCCAGCAGCCCCGGGGTTTATAGCTACGAGCAGTACTTC
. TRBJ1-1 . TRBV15 CATSRDLGGTTEAFF TGTGCCACCAGCAGAGATCTAGGAGGGACCACTGAAGCTTTCTTT
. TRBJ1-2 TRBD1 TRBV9 CASSTPGTGGYGYTF TGTGCCAGCAGCACCCCCGGGACAGGGGGGTACGGCTACACCTTC
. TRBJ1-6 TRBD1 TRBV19 CASSLHRQGFNSPLHF TGTGCCAGTAGTCTTCACCGACAGGGATTCAATTCACCCCTCCACTTT
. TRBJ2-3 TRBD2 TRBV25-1 CASSEAAGGTDTQYF TGTGCCAGCAGTGAAGCGGCGGGGGGGACAGATACGCAGTATTTT
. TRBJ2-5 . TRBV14 CASSQDPVGTQYF TGTGCCAGCAGCCAAGACCCGGTTGGGACCCAGTACTTC
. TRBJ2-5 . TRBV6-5 CASTRDTLGETQYF TGTGCCAGCACAAGGGACACGCTCGGGGAGACCCAGTACTTC
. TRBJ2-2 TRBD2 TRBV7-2 CASSVRGLATGELFF TGTGCCAGCAGCGTACGTGGACTAGCGACCGGGGAGCTGTTTTTT
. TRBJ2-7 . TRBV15 CATSRDPSTGSSYEQYF TGTGCCACCAGCAGAGATCCCTCGACAGGTAGCTCCTACGAGCAGTACTTC
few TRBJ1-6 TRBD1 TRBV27 CASTGTGTNSPLHF TGTGCCAGCACCGGGACAGGGACAAATTCACCCCTCCACTTT
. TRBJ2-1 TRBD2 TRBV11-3 CASSQNGLAGGDNEQFF TGTGCCAGCAGCCAGAACGGACTAGCGGGGGGAGACAATGAGCAGTTCTTC
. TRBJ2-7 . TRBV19 CASMSGGEQYF TGTGCCAGTATGTCCGGGGGCGAGCAGTACTTC
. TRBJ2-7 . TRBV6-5 CASSHSGRGTYEQYF TGTGCCAGCAGCCATTCTGGTAGGGGGACCTACGAGCAGTACTTC
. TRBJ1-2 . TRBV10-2 CASSEGGGPYGYTF TGCGCCAGCAGTGAGGGGGGGGGTCCCTATGGCTACACCTTC
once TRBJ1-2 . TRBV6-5 CASSEVNRDYGYTF TGTGCCAGCAGTGAAGTTAACAGGGATTATGGCTACACCTTC
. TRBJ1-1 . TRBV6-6 CASSFQGSNTEAFF TGTGCCAGCAGTTTTCAGGGATCGAACACTGAAGCTTTCTTT
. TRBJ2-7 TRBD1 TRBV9 CASSPEGRGQDEQYF TGTGCCAGCAGCCCAGAGGGCAGGGGGCAAGACGAGCAGTACTTC
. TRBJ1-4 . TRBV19 CASRRVGEKLFF TGTGCCAGTAGGAGGGTTGGAGAAAAACTGTTTTTT
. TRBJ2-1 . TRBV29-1 CSVLFKDFANNEQFF TGCAGCGTACTCTTTAAGGACTTCGCAAACAATGAGCAGTTCTTC
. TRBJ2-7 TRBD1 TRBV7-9 CASSLQGASYEQYF TGTGCCAGCAGCTTACAGGGGGCATCCTACGAGCAGTACTTC
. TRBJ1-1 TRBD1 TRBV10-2 CASFNLGQGAEAFF TGCGCCAGCTTCAATTTGGGACAGGGGGCTGAAGCTTTCTTT
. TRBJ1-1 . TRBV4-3 CASSHQVNTEAFF TGCGCCAGCAGCCATCAGGTGAACACTGAAGCTTTCTTT
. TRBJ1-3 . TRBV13 CASSLQLGANSGNTIYF TGTGCCAGCAGCTTACAGCTTGGGGCCAACTCTGGAAACACCATATATTTT
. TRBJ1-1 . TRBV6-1 CASSGRGGGDTEAFF TGTGCCAGCAGTGGAAGAGGGGGGGGAGACACTGAAGCTTTCTTT
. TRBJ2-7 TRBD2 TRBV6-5 CASSLGGGSYEQYF TGTGCCAGCAGCCTCGGCGGGGGGTCCTACGAGCAGTACTTC
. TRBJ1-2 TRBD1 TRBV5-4 CASSRTGVYYGYTF TGTGCCAGCAGCAGGACAGGGGTTTACTATGGCTACACCTTC
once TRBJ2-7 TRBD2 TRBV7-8 CASSSGEGIIYEQYF TGTGCCAGCAGCTCGGGGGAGGGGATTATCTACGAGCAGTACTTC
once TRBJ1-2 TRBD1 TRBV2 CASSEEGAAGGHGYTF TGTGCCAGCAGTGAAGAAGGGGCGGCAGGGGGCCATGGCTACACCTTC
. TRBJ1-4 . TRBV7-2 CASSQTGGNEKLFF TGTGCCAGCAGTCAAACCGGGGGGAATGAAAAACTGTTTTTT
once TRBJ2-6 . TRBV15 CATSSEGPVSGANVLTF TGTGCCACCAGCAGCGAGGGCCCAGTCTCTGGGGCCAACGTCCTGACTTTC
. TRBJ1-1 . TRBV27 CASSLIRQEAFF TGTGCCAGCAGTTTAATACGACAGGAGGCTTTCTTT
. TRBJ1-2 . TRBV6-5 CASGGWGTAYGYTF TGTGCCAGCGGGGGGTGGGGCACGGCCTATGGCTACACCTTC
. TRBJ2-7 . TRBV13 CASSLPNRAYEQYF TGTGCCAGCAGCCTACCTAACAGGGCCTACGAGCAGTACTTC
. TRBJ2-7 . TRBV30 CAWSVGGGSGEQYF TGTGCCTGGAGTGTGGGCGGGGGCAGCGGCGAGCAGTACTTC
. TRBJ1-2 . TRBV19 CASSRSPAIYGYTF TGTGCCAGTAGTAGGTCCCCCGCGATCTATGGCTACACCTTC
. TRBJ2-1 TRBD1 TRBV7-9 CASSTPGQGVNEQFF TGTGCCAGCAGCACACCGGGACAGGGGGTCAATGAGCAGTTCTTC
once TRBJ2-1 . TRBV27 CASSISGDNEQFF TGTGCCAGCAGTATCTCCGGGGACAATGAGCAGTTCTTC
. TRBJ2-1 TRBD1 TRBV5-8 CASSFGGTGRDEQFF TGTGCCAGCAGCTTTGGGGGGACAGGGAGGGATGAGCAGTTCTTC
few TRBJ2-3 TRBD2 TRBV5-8 CASSSGLAGFLADTQYF TGTGCCAGCAGCTCAGGACTAGCGGGTTTCCTCGCAGATACGCAGTATTTT
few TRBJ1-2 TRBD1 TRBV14 CASSQFSWTGKVYGYTF TGTGCCAGCAGCCAATTTTCGTGGACAGGGAAAGTCTATGGCTACACCTTC
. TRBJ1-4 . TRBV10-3 CATSTQGGDEKLFF TGTGCCACCTCGACGCAGGGAGGGGATGAAAAACTGTTTTTT
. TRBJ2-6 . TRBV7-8 CASSFRSRPGRVSSGANVLTF TGTGCCAGCAGCTTTAGGTCTAGACCGGGCAGGGTATCCTCTGGGGCCAACGTCCTGACTTTC
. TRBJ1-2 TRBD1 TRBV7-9 CASEQGGSYGYTF TGTGCCAGCGAACAGGGGGGGAGCTATGGCTACACCTTC
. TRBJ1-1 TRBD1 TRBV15 CATSRPGQGMNTEAFF TGTGCCACCAGCAGACCGGGACAGGGGATGAACACTGAAGCTTTCTTT
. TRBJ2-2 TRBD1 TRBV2 CASSLGQGYGELFF TGTGCCAGCAGCCTGGGACAGGGGTACGGGGAGCTGTTTTTT
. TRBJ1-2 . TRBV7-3 CASSPGDTRPVF TGTGCCAGCAGTCCAGGGGACACCCGACCTGTCTTC